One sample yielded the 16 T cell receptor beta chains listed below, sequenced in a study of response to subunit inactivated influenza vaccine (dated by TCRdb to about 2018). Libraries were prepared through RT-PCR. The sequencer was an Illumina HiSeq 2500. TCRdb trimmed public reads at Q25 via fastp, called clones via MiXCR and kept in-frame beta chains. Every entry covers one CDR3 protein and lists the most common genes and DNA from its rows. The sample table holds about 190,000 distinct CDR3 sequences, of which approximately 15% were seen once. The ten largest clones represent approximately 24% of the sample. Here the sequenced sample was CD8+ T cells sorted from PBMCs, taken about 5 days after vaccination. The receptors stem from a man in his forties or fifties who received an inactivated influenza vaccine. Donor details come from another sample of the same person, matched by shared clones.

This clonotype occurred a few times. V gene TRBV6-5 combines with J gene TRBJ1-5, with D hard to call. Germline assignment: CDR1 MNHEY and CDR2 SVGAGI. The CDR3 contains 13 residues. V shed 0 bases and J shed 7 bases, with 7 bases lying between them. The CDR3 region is CASSYSASQPQHF. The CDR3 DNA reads TGTGCCAGCAGTTACTCGGCTTCCCAGCCCCAGCATTTT.

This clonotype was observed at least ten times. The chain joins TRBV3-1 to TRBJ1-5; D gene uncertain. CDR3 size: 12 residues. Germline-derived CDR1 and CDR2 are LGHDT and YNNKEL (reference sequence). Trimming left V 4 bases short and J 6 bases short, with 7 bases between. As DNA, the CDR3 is TGTGCCAGCAGCCGCTCGGGTCAGCCCCAGCATTTT. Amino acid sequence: CASSRSGQPQHF.

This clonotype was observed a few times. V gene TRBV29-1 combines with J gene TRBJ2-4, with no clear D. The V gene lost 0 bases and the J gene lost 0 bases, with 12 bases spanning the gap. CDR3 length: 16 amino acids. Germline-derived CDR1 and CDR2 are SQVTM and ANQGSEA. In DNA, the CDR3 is TGCAGCGTTGAAGATATGACGGAACTAGCCAAAAACATTCAGTACTTC. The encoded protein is CSVEDMTELAKNIQYF. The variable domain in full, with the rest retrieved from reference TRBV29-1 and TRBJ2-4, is SAVISQKPSRDICQRGTSLTIQCQVDSQVTMMFWYRQQPGQSLTLIATANQGSEATYESGFVIDKFPISRPNLTFSTLTVSNMSPEDSSIYLCSVEDMTELAKNIQYFGAGTRLSVL.

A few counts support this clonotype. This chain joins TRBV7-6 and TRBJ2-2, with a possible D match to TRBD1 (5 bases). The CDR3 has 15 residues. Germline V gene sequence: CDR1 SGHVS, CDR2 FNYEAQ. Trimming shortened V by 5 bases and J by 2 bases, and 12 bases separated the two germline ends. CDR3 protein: CASSVTVFNTGELFF. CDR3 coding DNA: TGTGCCAGCAGCGTGACAGTGTTCAACACCGGGGAGCTGTTTTTT.

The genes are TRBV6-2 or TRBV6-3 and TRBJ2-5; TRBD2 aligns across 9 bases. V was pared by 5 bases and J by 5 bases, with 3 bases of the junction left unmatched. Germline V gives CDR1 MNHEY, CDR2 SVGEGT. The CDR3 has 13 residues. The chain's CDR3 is CASSRRGGETQYF. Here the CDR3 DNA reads TGTGCCAGCAGTCGGCGGGGGGGGGAGACCCAGTACTTC.

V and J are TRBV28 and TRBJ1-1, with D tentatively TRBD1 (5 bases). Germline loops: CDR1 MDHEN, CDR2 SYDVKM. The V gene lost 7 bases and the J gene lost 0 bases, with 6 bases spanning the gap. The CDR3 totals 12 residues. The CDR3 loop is CASTDMNTEAFF. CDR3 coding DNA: TGTGCCAGCACGGACATGAACACTGAAGCTTTCTTT. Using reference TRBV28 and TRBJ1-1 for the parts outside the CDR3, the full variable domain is DVKVTQSSRYLVKRTGEKVFLECVQDMDHENMFWYRQDPGLGLRLIYFSYDVKMKEKGDIPEGYSVSREKKERFSLILESASTNQTSMYLCASTDMNTEAFFGQGTRLTVV.

The CDR3 loop is CASNPSGTGISGRARELFF. As DNA, the CDR3 is TGTGCCAGCAACCCCTCCGGGACAGGGATTAGCGGGAGGGCCCGGGAGCTGTTTTTT. The chain has TRBV27 and TRBJ2-2, with TRBD2 matching over 11 bases. Germline CDR1 reads MNHEY; CDR2 reads SMNVEV (reference sequence). The length of the CDR3 is 19 residues. J gave up 9 bases and V 7 bases, and 22 bases lay outside the gene matches.

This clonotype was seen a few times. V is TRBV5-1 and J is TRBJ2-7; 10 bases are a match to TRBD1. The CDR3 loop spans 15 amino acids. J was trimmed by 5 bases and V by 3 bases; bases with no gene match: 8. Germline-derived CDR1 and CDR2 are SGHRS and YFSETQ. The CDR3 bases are TGCGCCAGCAGCTACTCCGGGACAGGGGTTCACGAGCAGTACTTC. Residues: CASSYSGTGVHEQYF.

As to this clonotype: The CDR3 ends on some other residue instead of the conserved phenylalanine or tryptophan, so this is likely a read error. In nucleotides, the CDR3 is TGTGCCAGCAGTTACGGGGAACAGGATAGTCCAGAGACCCAGTACTCC. Translated: CASSYGEQDSPETQYS. This rearrangement joins TRBV6-5 to TRBJ2-5; D is possibly TRBD1 (5 bases). The CDR3 is made up of 16 amino acids. Germline V gene lookup returns CDR1 MNHEY and CDR2 SVGAGI. Trimming left V 2 bases short and J 4 bases short, with 17 bases between.

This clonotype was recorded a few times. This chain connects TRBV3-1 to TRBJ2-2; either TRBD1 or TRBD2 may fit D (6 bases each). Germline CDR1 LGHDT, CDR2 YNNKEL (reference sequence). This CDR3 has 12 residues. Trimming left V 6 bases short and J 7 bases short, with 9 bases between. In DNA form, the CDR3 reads TGTGCCAGCAGTAAGGGGGGCGGGGAGCTGTTTTTT. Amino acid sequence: CASSKGGGELFF.

The CDR3 spells CSVETPGGGYEQFF. The CDR3 DNA sequence: TGCAGCGTTGAAACCCCTGGGGGAGGGTACGAGCAGTTCTTC. This rearrangement joins TRBV29-1 to TRBJ2-1; 7 bases line up with TRBD2. The CDR3 covers 14 residues. Germline CDR1 SQVTM, CDR2 ANQGSEA. J was trimmed by 10 bases and V by 2 bases; bases with no gene match: 11.

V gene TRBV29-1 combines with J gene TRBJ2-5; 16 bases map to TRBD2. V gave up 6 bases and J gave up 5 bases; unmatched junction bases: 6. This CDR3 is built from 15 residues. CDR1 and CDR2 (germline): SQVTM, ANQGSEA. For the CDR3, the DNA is TGCAGCGTCATCGGGACTAGCGGGAGGGGCGAGACCCAGTACTTC. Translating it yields CSVIGTSGRGETQYF.

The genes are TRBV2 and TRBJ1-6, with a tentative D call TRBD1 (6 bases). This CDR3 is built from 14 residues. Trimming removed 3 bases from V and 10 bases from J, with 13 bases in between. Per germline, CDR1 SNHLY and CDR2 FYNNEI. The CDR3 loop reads CASSDRDKRSPLHF. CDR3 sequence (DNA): TGTGCCAGCAGTGATCGGGACAAGAGATCACCCCTCCACTTT.

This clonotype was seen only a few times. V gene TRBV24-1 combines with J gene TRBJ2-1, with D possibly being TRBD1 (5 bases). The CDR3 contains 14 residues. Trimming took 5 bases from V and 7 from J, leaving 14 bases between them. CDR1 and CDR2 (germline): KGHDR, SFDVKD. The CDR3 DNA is TGTGCCACCAGTGCCAGGGCAGGGTGGAATGAGCAGTTCTTC. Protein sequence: CATSARAGWNEQFF.

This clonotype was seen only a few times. CDR3 residues: CASSTSVYNEQFF. CDR3 nucleotide sequence: TGTGCCAGTTCGACTAGCGTATACAATGAGCAGTTCTTC. The chain has TRBV27 and TRBJ2-1; 8 bases match TRBD2. CDR1 is MNHEY, CDR2 SMNVEV, per germline (reference sequence). V shed 9 bases, J shed 4 bases, and the junction held 5 bases outside the gene matches. The CDR3 contains 13 residues.

This CDR3 reads CASSQEISLETQYF. The CDR3 DNA reads as TGCGCCAGCAGCCAAGAAATCTCCTTGGAGACCCAGTACTTC. The V gene is TRBV4-3, the J gene TRBJ2-5; D not resolved. V dropped 0 bases and J dropped 5 bases, with 10 bases sitting between them. Germline CDR1 LGHNA, CDR2 YSLEER. The length of the CDR3 is 14 residues.